One sample yielded the 23 T cell receptor beta chains listed below, sequenced in a study of control samples from healthy donors and cancer patients. Profiling relied on immunoSEQ multiplex PCR, and the TCRdb table lists in-frame clones only, not all of them. The data show 150,000 to 200,000 clones, around 90% seen once. Sequencing was carried out using blood. These receptors were taken from a woman under 40 in good health.

This chain links TRBV7-3 with TRBJ2-7, with 10 bases aligning to TRBD1. The CDR3 runs to 14 residues. Germline V gene data show CDR1 as SGHTA and CDR2 as FQGTGA. Trimming cost V 1 base and J 5 bases; bases outside gene matches: 2. DNA for the CDR3: TGTGCCAGCAGCTTAATGGGACAGGGGCACGAGCAGTACTTC. Protein product: CASSLMGQGHEQYF.

This chain joins TRBV6-4 and TRBJ2-1, with D maybe TRBD2 (6 bases). This CDR3 spans 14 amino acids. Trimming shortened V by 6 bases and J by 9 bases, and 18 bases separated the two germline ends. In germline, CDR1 is MRHNA, CDR2 SNTAGT. In nucleotides, the CDR3 is TGTGCCAGCAGCCCCAGTCCACTAGCAGGTGAGCAGTTCTTC. This gives the protein CASSPSPLAGEQFF.

The V gene is TRBV7-2, the J gene TRBJ1-6, with 8 bases lining up with TRBD1. The CDR3 consists of 15 residues. Germline values: CDR1 SGHTA, CDR2 FQGNSA. The V gene end was trimmed by 3 bases and the J gene end by 7 bases; junction bases not matched to a gene: 5. The CDR3 nucleotides are TGTGCCAGCAGCTTGACAGGGGCCCTCAATTCACCCCTCCACTTT. Translation gives CASSLTGALNSPLHF.

This rearrangement joins TRBV28 to TRBJ2-1; tentatively, D is TRBD1 (6 bases). Germline V gives CDR1 MDHEN, CDR2 SYDVKM. V lost 4 bases to trimming and J lost 9 bases, with 19 bases between them. This CDR3 is 15 amino acids long. As DNA, the CDR3 is TGTGCCAGCAGTTATCCAGGGGTGAGGAACGTTGAGCAGTTCTTC. This gives the protein CASSYPGVRNVEQFF.

J is TRBJ2-2 and V is TRBV7-9; 10 bases are shared with TRBD1. J lost 5 bases, V lost 4 bases, and 7 bases had no gene match. The CDR3 runs 16 residues. Germline-derived CDR1 and CDR2 are SEHNR and FQNEAQ (reference sequence). The CDR3 DNA sequence: TGTGCCAGCAGCTATGATCCGGGACAGGGGACCGGGGAGCTGTTTTTT. Amino acid sequence: CASSYDPGQGTGELFF.

This chain uses TRBV5-6 with TRBJ1-5; D call uncertain. CDR3 size: 15 residues. The V end was cut by 2 bases, the J end by 3 bases, with 12 bases between. Per germline, CDR1 SGHDT and CDR2 YYEEEE. CDR3: CASSLGTVHNQPQHF. CDR3 nucleotides: TGTGCCAGCAGCTTAGGAACAGTCCACAATCAGCCCCAGCATTTT.

The rearrangement uses TRBV5-1 and TRBJ2-5, with 10 bases lining up with TRBD1. From germline, CDR1 is SGHRS and CDR2 YFSETQ. J gave up 5 bases and V 4 bases, and 11 bases lay outside the gene matches. This CDR3 is 16 amino acids long. The CDR3 sequence is CASSAGGQGRLETQYF. The CDR3 nucleotides read TGCGCCAGCAGCGCCGGGGGACAGGGGCGGTTGGAGACCCAGTACTTC.

The chain employs TRBV6-5 and TRBJ2-5; 8 nucleotides align to TRBD2. There are 16 residues in the CDR3. V dropped 0 bases and J dropped 5; count of bases not matched to a gene: 8. Germline V lookup: CDR1 MNHEY, CDR2 SVGAGI. The CDR3 spells CASSYSPSGRWETQYF. Here the CDR3 DNA reads TGTGCCAGCAGTTACTCGCCCAGCGGGAGATGGGAGACCCAGTACTTC.

On this clone: Other nucleotide sequences in the sample specify the same CDR3. The chain joins TRBV28 to TRBJ2-1; D call uncertain. Germline V gives CDR1 MDHEN, CDR2 SYDVKM. The CDR3 has 11 residues. The V end lost 2 bases, the J end lost 8 bases, and 4 bases lay between the germline ends. In DNA, the CDR3 is TGTGCCAGCAGTTTACGTTATGAGCAGTTCTTC. Translating it yields CASSLRYEQFF. The variable domain in full, with the rest retrieved from reference TRBV28 and TRBJ2-1, is DVKVTQSSRYLVKRTGEKVFLECVQDMDHENMFWYRQDPGLGLRLIYFSYDVKMKEKGDIPEGYSVSREKKERFSLILESASTNQTSMYLCASSLRYEQFFGPGTRLTVL.

This chain connects TRBV11-3 to TRBJ2-3, with D possibly being TRBD1 (6 bases). This CDR3 is 12 amino acids long. The germline V and J ends were trimmed by 5 bases and 6 bases, with 9 bases remaining between them. Germline values: CDR1 SGHNT, CDR2 YENEEA. The CDR3 is CASSPQGDTQYF. DNA for the CDR3: TGTGCCAGCAGCCCTCAGGGGGATACGCAGTATTTT.

J is TRBJ2-1 and V is TRBV7-9, with 7 bases that match TRBD2. V shed 7 bases and J 1 base; nucleotides not matched to a gene: 4. Germline V gene data show CDR1 as SEHNR and CDR2 as FQNEAQ (reference sequence). The CDR3 is 14 amino acids. CDR3 bases: TGTGCCAGCAATCCAGCGGGATCCTACAATGAGCAGTTCTTC. It encodes CASNPAGSYNEQFF.

The rearrangement links TRBV19 to TRBJ2-5, with D perhaps TRBD1 (5 bases). The CDR3 is 14 amino acids. Germline V CDR1 and CDR2: LNHDA, SQIVND (reference sequence). Trimming removed 3 bases at V and 3 bases at J, with 11 bases between. The CDR3 region is CASSINGREETQYF. CDR3 sequence (DNA): TGTGCCAGTAGTATTAACGGCAGGGAAGAGACCCAGTACTTC.

The V and J genes are TRBV6-1 and TRBJ1-5, with a tentative D call TRBD1 (5 bases). The CDR3 sequence is 15 residues long. V was trimmed by 3 bases and J by 10 bases, leaving 19 bases between them. CDR1 and CDR2 (germline): MNHNS, SASEGT. Here the CDR3 DNA reads TGTGCCAGCAGTGACCCAGGGAGGGGACGGCGCCCCCAGCATTTT. Translated, it gives CASSDPGRGRRPQHF.

The chain has TRBV28 and TRBJ2-5, with 7 bases aligning to TRBD1. The CDR3 is 17 amino acids. CDR1 and CDR2 (germline): MDHEN, SYDVKM. V was pared by 5 bases and J by 2 bases, with 14 bases of the junction left unmatched. CDR3 in DNA: TGTGCCAGCAGTAACTCCGGGTCGACAGGGAAACAAGAGACCCAGTACTTC. It codes for CASSNSGSTGKQETQYF.

A note on this clone: Other DNA variants within this sample encode the same CDR3. V gene TRBV7-8 combines with J gene TRBJ1-1, with TRBD1 matching 7 bases. Germline V gene lookup returns CDR1 SGHVS and CDR2 FQNEAQ. The length of the CDR3 is 16 residues. Trimming removed 4 bases from V and 0 bases from J; junction bases left unmatched: 8. The CDR3 DNA follows: TGTGCCAGCAGCTACGATCCCAGGGGGATGAACACTGAAGCTTTCTTT. This codes for CASSYDPRGMNTEAFF.

The gene calls are TRBV29-1 and TRBJ2-7; 7 nucleotides line up with TRBD1. Trimming at V came to 4 bases and at J to 7 bases, leaving 16 bases not matched to a gene. Germline CDR1 and CDR2: SQVTM and ANQGSEA. This CDR3 is built from 15 residues. This CDR3 is CSVGTLKGAIREQYF. CDR3 nucleotides: TGCAGCGTTGGAACGCTTAAGGGGGCGATTCGAGAGCAGTACTTC.

The chain recombines TRBV15 with TRBJ2-7; the match to TRBD2 covers 7 bases. Germline CDR1 reads LNHNV; CDR2 reads YYDKDF (reference sequence). The CDR3 spans 16 residues. The J segment lost 5 bases and the V segment lost 1 base, leaving 11 bases of the junction unmatched. DNA for the CDR3: TGTGCCACCAGCAGAGGGCGGGAGAACCTCCTTCACGAGCAGTACTTC. Protein product: CATSRGRENLLHEQYF.

The rearrangement links TRBV6-5 to TRBJ2-4, with TRBD1 matching over 8 bases. The length of the CDR3 is 15 residues. V lost 4 bases, J lost 7 bases, and 9 bases stayed unmatched. From germline, CDR1 is MNHEY and CDR2 SVGAGI. Here the CDR3 DNA reads TGTGCCAGCAGTTCTTTGGCCAGGGGGCTTAACATTCAGTACTTC. This gives the protein CASSSLARGLNIQYF.

This clone was detected only once. The chain carries TRBV3-1 (or the pseudogene TRBV3-2) and TRBJ2-7; perhaps TRBD1 as D (5 bases). The CDR3 contains 13 residues. Trimming took 1 base from V and 3 from J, leaving 7 bases between them. CDR1 and CDR2 (germline): LGHDT, YNNKEL (reference sequence). The CDR3 sequence: CASSQGRGYEQYF. The CDR3 DNA sequence: TGTGCCAGCAGCCAAGGTAGGGGCTACGAGCAGTACTTC.

The chain is built from TRBV11-3 and TRBJ2-1; D is possibly TRBD2 (5 bases). Per germline, CDR1 SGHNT and CDR2 YENEEA. V gave up 3 bases and J gave up 8 bases, with 14 bases separating them. The CDR3 runs to 14 residues. CDR3: CASSLQGGLDEQFF. The CDR3 DNA sequence: TGTGCCAGCAGCTTGCAAGGAGGACTCGATGAGCAGTTCTTC.

This chain uses TRBV27 with TRBJ1-1; 11 bases align to TRBD1. The germline CDR1 and CDR2 sequences are MNHEY and SMNVEV (reference sequence). Trimming at V came to 7 bases and at J to 6 bases, leaving 4 bases not matched to a gene. The CDR3 extends over 13 amino acids. The CDR3 nucleotides read TGTGCCAGCACCTGGGGACAGGGGGCTGAAGCTTTCTTT. Its translation is CASTWGQGAEAFF.

The V and J genes are TRBV9 and TRBJ2-1; D is ambiguous. The germline V gene has CDR1 SGDLS and CDR2 YYNGEE. V was trimmed by 2 bases and J by 9 bases, leaving 6 bases between them. The CDR3 loop spans 11 amino acids. The CDR3 sequence: CASSVASEQFF. For the CDR3, the DNA is TGTGCCAGCAGCGTGGCCTCTGAGCAGTTCTTC.

The genes are TRBV24-1 and TRBJ2-3; the D gene is possibly TRBD2 (5 bases). Germline V gene sequence: CDR1 KGHDR, CDR2 SFDVKD. Trimming shortened V by 4 bases and J by 5 bases, and 18 bases separated the two germline ends. The CDR3 has 16 residues. The CDR3 DNA is TGTGCCACCAGTGAAACCCGACTCCGGGCGGGAGATACGCAGTATTTT. Protein: CATSETRLRAGDTQYF.